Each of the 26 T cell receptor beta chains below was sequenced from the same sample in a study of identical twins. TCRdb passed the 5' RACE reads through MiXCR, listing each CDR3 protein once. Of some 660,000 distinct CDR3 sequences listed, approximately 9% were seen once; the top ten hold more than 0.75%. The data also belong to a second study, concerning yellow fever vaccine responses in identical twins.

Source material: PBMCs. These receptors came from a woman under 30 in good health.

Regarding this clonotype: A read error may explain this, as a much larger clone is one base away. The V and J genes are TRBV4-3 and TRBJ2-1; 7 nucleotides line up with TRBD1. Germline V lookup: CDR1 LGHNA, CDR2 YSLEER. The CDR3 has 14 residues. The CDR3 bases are TGCGCCAGCAGCTCGGGACAGACCTACTATGAGCAGTTCTTC. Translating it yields CASSSGQTYYEQFF.

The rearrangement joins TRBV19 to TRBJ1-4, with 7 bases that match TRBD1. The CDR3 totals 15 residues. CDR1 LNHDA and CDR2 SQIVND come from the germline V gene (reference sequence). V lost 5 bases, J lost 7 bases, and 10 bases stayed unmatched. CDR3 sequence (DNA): TGTGCCAGTAGTGCGCCACAGGGGCTCGCTGAAAAACTGTTTTTT. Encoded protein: CASSAPQGLAEKLFF.

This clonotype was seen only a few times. The CDR3 region has the DNA TGTGCCAGCCTCCAGCGGAGCTCCTACGAGCAGTACTTC. Translating gives CASLQRSSYEQYF. The rearrangement joins TRBV6-1 to TRBJ2-7; D might be TRBD2 (5 bases). CDR3 length: 13 residues. The V end was cut by 8 bases, the J end by 0 bases, with 11 bases between. The germline V gene encodes CDR1 MNHNS and CDR2 SASEGT.

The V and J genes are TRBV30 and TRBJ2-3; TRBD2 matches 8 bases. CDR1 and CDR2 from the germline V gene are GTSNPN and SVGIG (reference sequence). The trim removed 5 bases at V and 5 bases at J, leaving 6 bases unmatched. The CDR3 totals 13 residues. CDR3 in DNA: TGTGCCTGGGAAGCGGGAGCCCTAGATACGCAGTATTTT. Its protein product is CAWEAGALDTQYF.

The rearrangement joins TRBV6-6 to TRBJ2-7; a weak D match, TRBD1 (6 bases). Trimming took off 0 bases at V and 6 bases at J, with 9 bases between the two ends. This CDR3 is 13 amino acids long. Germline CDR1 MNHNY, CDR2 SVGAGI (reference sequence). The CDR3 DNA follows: TGTGCCAGCAGTTACTCCACAGGGCCCGAGCAGTACTTC. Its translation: CASSYSTGPEQYF.

CDR3 nucleotide sequence: TGTGCCAGCTCACCGGAAAGGCAGACCCAGTACTTC. Translating it yields CASSPERQTQYF. The rearrangement joins TRBV18 to TRBJ2-5; D is unclear. Trimming stripped 3 bases from V and 6 bases from J, with 8 bases between. The CDR3 consists of 12 residues. Germline V gene data show CDR1 as KGHSH and CDR2 as LQKENI.

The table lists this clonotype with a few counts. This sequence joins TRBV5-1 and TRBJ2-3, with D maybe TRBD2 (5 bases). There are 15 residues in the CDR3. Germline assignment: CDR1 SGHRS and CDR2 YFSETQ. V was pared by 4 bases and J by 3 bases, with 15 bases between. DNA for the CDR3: TGCGCCAGCAGCCCTGGTCGGGCGGGTACAGATACGCAGTATTTT. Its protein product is CASSPGRAGTDTQYF.

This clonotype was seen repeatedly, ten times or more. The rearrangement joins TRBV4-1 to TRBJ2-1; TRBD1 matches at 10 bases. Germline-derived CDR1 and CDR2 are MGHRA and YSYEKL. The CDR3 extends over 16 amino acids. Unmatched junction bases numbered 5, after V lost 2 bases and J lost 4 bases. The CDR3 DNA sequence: TGCGCCAGCAGCCAACCGGACAGGGGGTTGTACAATGAGCAGTTCTTC. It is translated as CASSQPDRGLYNEQFF.

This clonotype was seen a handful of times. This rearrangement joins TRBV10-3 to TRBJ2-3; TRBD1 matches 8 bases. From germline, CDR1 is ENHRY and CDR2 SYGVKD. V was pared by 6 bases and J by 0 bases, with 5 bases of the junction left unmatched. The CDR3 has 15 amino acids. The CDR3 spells CAIRIRTGSTDTQYF. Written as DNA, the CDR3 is TGTGCCATCAGGATAAGGACAGGGAGCACAGATACGCAGTATTTT.

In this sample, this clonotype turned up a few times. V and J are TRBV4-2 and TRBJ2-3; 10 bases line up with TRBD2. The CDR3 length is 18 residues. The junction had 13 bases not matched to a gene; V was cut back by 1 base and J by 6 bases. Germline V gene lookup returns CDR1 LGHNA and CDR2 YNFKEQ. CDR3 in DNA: TGTGCCAGCAGCCAAGTCGCTTGGAATAGCGGGAGGATGGATACGCAGTATTTT. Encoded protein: CASSQVAWNSGRMDTQYF.

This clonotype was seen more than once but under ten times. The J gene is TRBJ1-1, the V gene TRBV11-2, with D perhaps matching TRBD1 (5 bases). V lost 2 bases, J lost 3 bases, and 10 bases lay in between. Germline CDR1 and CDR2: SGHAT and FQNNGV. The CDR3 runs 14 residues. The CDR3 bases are TGTGCCAGCAGCTTAAGGACAACGGACACTGAAGCTTTCTTT. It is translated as CASSLRTTDTEAFF.

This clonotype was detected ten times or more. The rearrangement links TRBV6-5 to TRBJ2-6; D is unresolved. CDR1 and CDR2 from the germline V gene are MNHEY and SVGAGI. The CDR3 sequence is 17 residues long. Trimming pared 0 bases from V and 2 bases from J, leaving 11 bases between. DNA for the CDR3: TGTGCCAGCAGTTACTCGTTCAGAACTACTGGGGCCAACGTCCTGACTTTC. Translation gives CASSYSFRTTGANVLTF.

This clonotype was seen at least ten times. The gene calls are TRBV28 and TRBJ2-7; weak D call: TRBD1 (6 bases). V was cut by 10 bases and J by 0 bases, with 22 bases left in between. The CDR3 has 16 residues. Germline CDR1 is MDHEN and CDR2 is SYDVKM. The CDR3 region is CANKVPMGALSYEQYF. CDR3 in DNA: TGTGCCAACAAAGTTCCGATGGGGGCCCTCTCCTACGAGCAGTACTTC.

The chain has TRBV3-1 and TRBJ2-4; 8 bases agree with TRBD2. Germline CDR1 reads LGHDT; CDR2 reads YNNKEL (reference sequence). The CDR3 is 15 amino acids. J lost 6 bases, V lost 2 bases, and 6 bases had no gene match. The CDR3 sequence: CASSQTGGGGNIQYF. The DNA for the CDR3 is TGTGCCAGCAGCCAAACGGGAGGGGGGGGAAACATTCAGTACTTC.

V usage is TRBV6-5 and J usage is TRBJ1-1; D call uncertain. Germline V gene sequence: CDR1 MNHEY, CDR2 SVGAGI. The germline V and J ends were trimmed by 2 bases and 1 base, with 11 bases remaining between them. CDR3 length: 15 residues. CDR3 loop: CASSYRGYGNTEAFF. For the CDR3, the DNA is TGTGCCAGCAGTTACCGAGGGTACGGGAACACTGAAGCTTTCTTT.

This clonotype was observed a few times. The CDR3 loop is CASSLVIGTGLYTDTQYF. DNA of the CDR3: TGTGCCAGCAGCTTAGTTATCGGGACAGGGCTATACACAGATACGCAGTATTTT. The chain links TRBV7-8 to TRBJ2-3, with 9 bases lining up with TRBD1. The CDR3 consists of 18 residues. V gave up 1 base and J gave up 2 bases; unmatched junction bases: 10. The germline V gene has CDR1 SGHVS and CDR2 FQNEAQ. Drawing the rest from reference TRBV7-8 and TRBJ2-3, the complete variable domain is GAGVSQSPRYKVAKRGQDVALRCDPISGHVSLFWYQQALGQGPEFLTYFQNEAQLDKSGLPSDRFFAERPEGSVSTLKIQRTQQEDSAVYLCASSLVIGTGLYTDTQYFGPGTRLTVL.

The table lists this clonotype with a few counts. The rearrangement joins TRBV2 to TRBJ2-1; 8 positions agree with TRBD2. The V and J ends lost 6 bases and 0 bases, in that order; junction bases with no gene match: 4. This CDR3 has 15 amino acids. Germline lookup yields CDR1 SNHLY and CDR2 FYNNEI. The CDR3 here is CASSNAGGSYNEQFF. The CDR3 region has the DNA TGTGCCAGCAGCAATGCGGGGGGCTCCTACAATGAGCAGTTCTTC.

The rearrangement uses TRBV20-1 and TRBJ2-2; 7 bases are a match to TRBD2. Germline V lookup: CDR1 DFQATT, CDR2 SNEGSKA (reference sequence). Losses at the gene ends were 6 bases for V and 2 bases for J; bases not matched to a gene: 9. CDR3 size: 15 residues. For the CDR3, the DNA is TGCAGTGCAGAAGAAGCGGGACTAAACACCGGGGAGCTGTTTTTT. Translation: CSAEEAGLNTGELFF.

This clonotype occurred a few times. CDR3: CASSYSTQGPGLEGEQYF. CDR3 bases: TGTGCCAGCAGTTACTCGACCCAGGGACCGGGACTAGAGGGCGAGCAGTACTTC. The J gene is TRBJ2-7, the V gene TRBV6-2 or TRBV6-3; 8 nucleotides match TRBD2. J lost 6 bases, V lost 0 bases, and 16 bases had no gene match. The CDR3 has 18 residues. From germline, CDR1 is MNHEY and CDR2 SVGEGT.

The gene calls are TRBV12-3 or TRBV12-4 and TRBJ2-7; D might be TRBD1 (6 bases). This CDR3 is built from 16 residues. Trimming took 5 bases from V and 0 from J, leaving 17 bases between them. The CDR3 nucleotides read TGTGCCAGCAGTCCTCGCCGGGACACGAGCTCCTACGAGCAGTACTTC. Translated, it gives CASSPRRDTSSYEQYF.

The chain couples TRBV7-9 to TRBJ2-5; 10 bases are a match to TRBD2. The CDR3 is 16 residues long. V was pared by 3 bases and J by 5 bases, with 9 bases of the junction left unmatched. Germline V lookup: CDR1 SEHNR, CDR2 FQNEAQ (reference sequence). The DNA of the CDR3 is TGTGCCAGCAGCTTCTCAGAACTAGCGGGGTCGGAGACCCAGTACTTC. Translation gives CASSFSELAGSETQYF.

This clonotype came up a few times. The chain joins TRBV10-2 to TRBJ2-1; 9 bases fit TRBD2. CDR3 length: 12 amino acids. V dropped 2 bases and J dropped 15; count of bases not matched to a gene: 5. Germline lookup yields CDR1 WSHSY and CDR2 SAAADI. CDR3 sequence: CASSERVAGVFF. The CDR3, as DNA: TGCGCCAGCAGTGAGAGGGTAGCGGGAGTGTTCTTC.

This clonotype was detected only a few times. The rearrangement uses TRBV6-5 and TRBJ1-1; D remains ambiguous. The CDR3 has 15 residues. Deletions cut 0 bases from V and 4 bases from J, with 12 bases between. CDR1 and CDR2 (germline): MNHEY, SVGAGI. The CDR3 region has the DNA TGTGCCAGCAGTTACTCTCCGGACGGCGGCACTGAAGCTTTCTTT. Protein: CASSYSPDGGTEAFF.

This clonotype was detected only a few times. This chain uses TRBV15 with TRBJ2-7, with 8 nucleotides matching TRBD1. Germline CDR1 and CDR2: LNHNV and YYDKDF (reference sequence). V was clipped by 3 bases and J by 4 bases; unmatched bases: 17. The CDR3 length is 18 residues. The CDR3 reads CATSSPSGMGQAAYEQYF. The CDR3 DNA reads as TGTGCCACCAGCAGCCCCTCTGGAATGGGACAGGCTGCTTACGAGCAGTACTTC.

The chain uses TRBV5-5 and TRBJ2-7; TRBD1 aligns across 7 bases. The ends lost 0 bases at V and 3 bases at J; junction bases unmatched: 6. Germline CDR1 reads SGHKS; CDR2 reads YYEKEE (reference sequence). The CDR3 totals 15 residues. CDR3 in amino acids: CASSLAAGGFYEQYF. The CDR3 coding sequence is TGTGCCAGCAGCTTGGCGGCAGGGGGTTTCTACGAGCAGTACTTC.

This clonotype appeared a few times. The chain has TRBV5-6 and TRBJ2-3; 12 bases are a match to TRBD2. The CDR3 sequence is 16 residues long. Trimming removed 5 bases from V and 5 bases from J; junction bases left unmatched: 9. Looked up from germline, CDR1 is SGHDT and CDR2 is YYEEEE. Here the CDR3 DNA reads TGTGCCAGCAGGCCTAGCGGGGGGGTCCCGGAAGATACGCAGTATTTT. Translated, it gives CASRPSGGVPEDTQYF.